A selection of T cell receptor beta chains follows, all from one sample in a study of CD8 T cells in ankylosing spondylitis. TCRdb passed the 5' RACE reads through MiXCR, listing each CDR3 protein once. This table holds about 88,000 distinct CDR3 sequences, around 26% found once. The sequencing sample was made of blood, either unsorted or a sorted T cell fraction (not recorded which). All receptors come from a male donor with ankylosing spondylitis or in good health (not recorded which). Both conserved end residues are trimmed from each CDR3. Each record gives: CDR3 protein, V gene.

ASSLRDSTNSPLH TRBV5-1
ASQGLAGVHEQF TRBV5-1
ASSLIPRLAGVTYNEQF TRBV5-1
ASSLFDTQY TRBV5-1
ATTGTRSYEQY TRBV10-3
ASSLSGAAENEKLF TRBV7-9
ASSPTTRTGMNTEAF TRBV5-1
ASSLDRDVNTGELF TRBV7-6
ASTIPGTRGTEAF TRBV7-2
ASSRDPGNTIY TRBV7-3
SARGDGELF TRBV20-1
ASSSYRGTGELF TRBV27
ASSAGLAGISGNTIY TRBV5-1
ASSLEGTGVYGYT TRBV5-1
ASSSKDRGLVTGELF TRBV7-8
ASRQVSDYGYT TRBV5-1
ASSSSTGILGNEQF TRBV12-3/TRBV12-4
SASTLAARLSSSTDTQY TRBV20-1
SAPQPRLANNEQF TRBV20-1
SAREASGTGSNEQY TRBV20-1
ASTWGAEAF TRBV6-6
ASSPQSSGLEQY TRBV7-2
ASSFYRGSPDTQY TRBV5-6
ASSIRQATEAF TRBV5-1
ASSFEPSSYNEQF TRBV7-3
ASSLDASGDEQY TRBV5-1
SASGGLSQETQY TRBV20-1
AISVAAGGSGEQY TRBV10-3
ATSRPNTGELF TRBV15
SARGQGNWEQY TRBV20-1
ASSLASGQHTDTQY TRBV12-3/TRBV12-4
ASSLTRTANEQY TRBV7-9
ASSLRLAGGPGDTQY TRBV11-2
ASIRTGEETQY TRBV5-6
ASSQPWGVSHEQY TRBV4-1
ASSLTGRLGELF TRBV5-1
ASSPAGATEQF TRBV7-9